This T cell receptor (beta chain) is from a study of blood T cell repertoires in COVID-19 (TCRdb year 2020). Background for the entire study: Samples from collaborators originated in the United States, Italy and Spain and spanned both the acute and convalescent phases of COVID-19. A de-identified subject ID, COVID-19 status, age in years and sex were almost always included in the sample metadata. Where HLA class I and class II types were available, the types were taken from metadata supplied by the sample provider, not from assay-based typing. Subjects who had been exposed to COVID-19, were actively infected with it, or had recovered from it provided the deeply sampled blood TCRbeta repertoires that made up the dataset. The repertoires were released in a freely available public database intended as a resource for research on the immune response to SARS-CoV-2. The material from the prospective study consisted of cDNA or gDNA derived from T cells, B-cell-depleted T cells, or PBMCs. The samples were drawn from the first 160 participants of the ongoing ImmuneRACE study and from under 1,500 subjects provided by 6 global collaborators. Here is what the overall study found, with its caveats: Clinical and demographic metadata were provided uncurated, with the amount varying by source and participant.

Details on this clone: This receptor's antigen is unknown. No base quality values were provided; no much bigger clone lies one nucleotide off.

One collaborating source in Seattle enrolled patients while the patients were actively infected and followed the patients over time throughout the course of disease. Whole blood was collected in K2EDTA tubes by collaborating institutions according to the institutions' own protocols. For TCRbeta analysis, collaborators shipped samples as frozen whole blood, isolated PBMCs, or DNA extracted from either of those sample types. Trimming costs V 5 bases and J 7 bases, and their ends lie 14 bases apart. Per the germline V gene, MNHEY is the CDR1 and SVGAGI is the CDR2. The CDR3 holds 13 amino acids from the cysteine to the phenylalanine. Solely the CDR3 DNA is kept, with 39 bases framed from the first base. TCRbeta CDR3 regions were amplified from genomic DNA using the immunoSEQ Assay, a bias-controlled multiplex PCR. In the authors' own workflow: The number of nucleated cells in each sample was estimated by amplification of reference gene primers within the assay. To quantify the absolute abundance of each unique TCRbeta CDR3 rearrangement, sequence reads were collapsed and filtered. For each sample, productive Simpson clonality was calculated as the square root of Simpson's diversity index across productive rearrangements. Not all clones reach the TCRdb copy of this immuneACCESS table, which keeps in-frame sequences only. Checked studies attribute under half of the gap to unresolved V genes and leave the rest unexplained. V and J calls and clone size are given by that table; D and trimming were obtained from the DNA. The sample table records nearly 250,000 clones; roughly 88% of these occur just once. The top ten clones comprise 5% to 6% of the sample.

The rearrangement joined TRBV6-5 to TRBJ1-2; confidence is insufficient to name the D gene. The receptor was isolated from a woman older than 75 with COVID-19, enrolled during active disease. Specimen: peripheral blood. The DNA is TGTGCCAGCAGTAACAGCCAAGCAGGTGGCTACACCTTC. Translated, it reads CASSNSQAGGYTF.